The 8 T cell receptor beta chains below all came from one sample that was sequenced in a study of T-cell memory formation after mild COVID-19. TCRdb re-derived calls from the 5' RACE reads in MiXCR, one entry per CDR3 protein. This table holds roughly 620,000 distinct CDR3 sequences, roughly 18% found once. What was sequenced was PBMCs or a T cell subset sorted from them (not recorded which). The origin of the receptors is an adult woman who had mild COVID-19 (a few samples of this study predate the infection). Cell type and time point are not known.

J is TRBJ2-3 and V is TRBV14; 9 nucleotides agree with TRBD2. The germline gives CDR1 SGHDN, CDR2 FVKESK. The CDR3 has 18 residues. V trimming: 7 bases; J trimming: 2 bases; junction bases outside the gene matches: 16. CDR3 protein: CASTPNPAGGKHTDTQYF. The CDR3 coding sequence is TGTGCCAGCACCCCGAACCCAGCGGGGGGAAAACACACAGATACGCAGTATTTT.

This clonotype occurred a few times. The V call is TRBV5-1, the J call TRBJ2-2; 7 bases are shared with TRBD1. V gave up 0 bases and J gave up 3 bases; unmatched junction bases: 5. The germline CDR1 and CDR2 sequences are SGHRS and YFSETQ. The CDR3 extends over 16 amino acids. This chain's CDR3 is CASSLDDRVYTGELFF. CDR3 DNA: TGCGCCAGCAGCTTGGATGACAGGGTGTACACCGGGGAGCTGTTTTTT.

The chain couples TRBV4-3 to TRBJ2-3; D remains ambiguous. The CDR3 runs 17 residues. V was clipped by 5 bases and J by 2 bases, with 20 bases between them. CDR1 and CDR2 (germline): LGHNA, YSLEER. The DNA of the CDR3 is TGCGCCAGCAGCAAAAGGGTGATAGGCCCTTACACAGATACGCAGTATTTT. It translates to CASSKRVIGPYTDTQYF.

This clonotype occurred a few times. The chain has TRBV12-3 or TRBV12-4 and TRBJ2-1; TRBD2 matches at 10 bases. The CDR3 runs 16 residues. V trimming: 1 base; J trimming: 6 bases; junction bases outside the gene matches: 6. The chain's CDR3 is CASSLGSGGALNEQFF. In nucleotides, the CDR3 is TGTGCCAGCAGTTTAGGCAGCGGGGGGGCCCTCAATGAGCAGTTCTTC.

The rearrangement joins TRBV30 to TRBJ2-2; TRBD1 might be the D (6 bases). The CDR3 totals 14 residues. CDR1 GTSNPN and CDR2 SVGIG come from the germline V gene (reference sequence). V lost 1 base, J lost 5 bases, and 11 bases lay in between. The chain's CDR3 is CAWSGGRGTGELFF. CDR3 DNA: TGTGCCTGGAGTGGAGGCAGGGGAACCGGGGAGCTGTTTTTT.

This clonotype was seen more than once but under ten times. This chain joins TRBV4-3 and TRBJ2-1, with D perhaps TRBD2 (6 bases). V lost 1 base and J lost 4, with 17 bases in between. Germline V gene lookup returns CDR1 LGHNA and CDR2 YSLEER. The CDR3 runs to 17 residues. CDR3: CASSQVVWGERYNEQFF. The CDR3 DNA reads as TGCGCCAGCAGCCAAGTTGTCTGGGGGGAGAGGTACAATGAGCAGTTCTTC.

V usage is TRBV10-3 and J usage is TRBJ1-1; D not resolved. This CDR3 has 14 amino acids. Germline V gives CDR1 ENHRY, CDR2 SYGVKD. Trimming took 0 bases from V and 4 from J, leaving 9 bases between them. CDR3 sequence: CAISESGYRTEAFF. The DNA for the CDR3 is TGTGCCATCAGTGAGTCGGGTTATCGCACTGAAGCTTTCTTT.

This clonotype was recorded a few times. The chain carries TRBV29-1 and TRBJ2-1, with D tentatively TRBD2 (6 bases). This CDR3 comprises 16 residues. Trimming took off 3 bases at V and 1 base at J, with 16 bases between the two ends. The germline V gene has CDR1 SQVTM and CDR2 ANQGSEA. CDR3 amino acids: CSVERPGRGSYNEQFF. The CDR3 nucleotides are TGCAGCGTTGAGCGTCCGGGACGGGGGTCCTACAATGAGCAGTTCTTC.